This passage covers 27 T cell receptor beta chains from one sample sequenced in a study of identical twins. TCRdb recomputed calls from the 5' RACE reads with MiXCR, one row per CDR3 protein. The sample includes 1.5 million to 2 million distinct CDR3 sequences, under 35% of them seen just once. Sequenced material: cord blood. The receptors originated from a newborn girl in good health.

The chain uses TRBV29-1 and TRBJ1-2, with 7 nucleotides matching TRBD1. From germline, CDR1 is SQVTM and CDR2 ANQGSEA. The CDR3 is 13 amino acids. The V segment lost 3 bases and the J segment 5 bases; nucleotides outside the gene matches: 6. The CDR3 here is CSVDAGGAYGYTF. The CDR3 region has the DNA TGCAGCGTTGACGCAGGGGGGGCTTATGGCTACACCTTC.

The V and J genes are TRBV12-3 or TRBV12-4 and TRBJ2-3; 13 bases are a match to TRBD2. This CDR3 comprises 17 residues. Germline trimming cut 7 bases from V and 1 base from J; bases unmatched to any gene: 8. The CDR3 DNA sequence: TGTGCCAGCACCTTTGGACTAGCGGGAGCCGGCACAGATACGCAGTATTTT. This encodes CASTFGLAGAGTDTQYF.

This clonotype was picked up a small number of times. This chain joins TRBV7-6 and TRBJ2-3; D possibly corresponds to TRBD2 (7 bases). Trimming left V 3 bases short and J 7 bases short, with 11 bases between. This CDR3 comprises 13 residues. The V gene's germline CDR1 is SGHVS and CDR2 FNYEAQ. The CDR3: CASSFGGANTQYF. The CDR3 DNA reads TGTGCCAGCAGCTTTGGGGGGGCGAATACGCAGTATTTT.

This clonotype was seen only a few times. The chain carries TRBV29-1 and TRBJ2-5; 9 positions match TRBD2. CDR3 size: 14 residues. The germline gives CDR1 SQVTM, CDR2 ANQGSEA. The V segment lost 0 bases and the J segment 4 bases; nucleotides outside the gene matches: 3. As DNA, the CDR3 is TGCAGCGTTGAAGATTTTAGCGGGAGAGAGACCCAGTACTTC. It translates to CSVEDFSGRETQYF.

The V and J genes are TRBV7-2 and TRBJ2-7; D not certain. From germline, CDR1 is SGHTA and CDR2 FQGNSA. The V end was cut by 7 bases, the J end by 2 bases, with 18 bases between. The CDR3 length is 15 residues. CDR3 sequence reads: CASTPVDARPYEQYF. DNA of the CDR3: TGTGCCAGCACCCCGGTGGATGCTAGACCCTACGAGCAGTACTTC.

The gene calls are TRBV2 and TRBJ1-5; 7 nucleotides line up with TRBD1. With V trimmed by 5 bases and J by 5 bases, 9 bases remained unmatched. Germline V gene data show CDR1 as SNHLY and CDR2 as FYNNEI. The CDR3 runs 15 residues. The CDR3: CASSKEAGGDQPQHF. In DNA form, the CDR3 reads TGTGCCAGCAGTAAGGAGGCAGGGGGAGATCAGCCCCAGCATTTT.

This clonotype has just a few counts. The chain links TRBV20-1 to TRBJ2-7; D uncertain. The CDR3 has 12 amino acids. Germline V lookup: CDR1 DFQATT, CDR2 SNEGSKA (reference sequence). Trimming left V 5 bases short and J 5 bases short, with 13 bases between. For the CDR3, the DNA is TGCAGTGCTTCACCCAGCTCGCACGAGCAGTACTTC. It translates to CSASPSSHEQYF.

V gene TRBV6-6 combines with J gene TRBJ2-1; D unclear. V was shortened by 6 bases and J by 4 bases, with 10 bases between the two germline ends. The CDR3 is 13 residues long. Germline assignment: CDR1 MNHNY and CDR2 SVGAGI (reference sequence). CDR3 region: CASSIPSYNEQFF. Here the CDR3 DNA reads TGTGCCAGCAGCATCCCCTCGTACAATGAGCAGTTCTTC.

This clonotype showed up just a few times. The V and J genes are TRBV18 and TRBJ2-3, with TRBD2 matching 8 bases. This CDR3 is built from 16 residues. CDR1 is KGHSH and CDR2 is LQKENI in the germline V gene. V lost 2 bases and J lost 2; bases outside the gene matches: 6. In DNA, the CDR3 is TGTGCCAGCTCACCAGCCGGGACTAGGTCCACAGATACGCAGTATTTT. As protein: CASSPAGTRSTDTQYF. The full variable domain, in which reference TRBV18 and TRBJ2-3 provide the parts outside the CDR3, is NAGVMQNPRHLVRRRGQEARLRCSPMKGHSHVYWYRQLPEEGLKFMVYLQKENIIDESGMPKERFSAEFPKEGPSILRIQQVVRGDSAAYFCASSPAGTRSTDTQYFGPGTRLTVL.

The chain combines TRBV3-1 with TRBJ1-1; TRBD1 matches at 9 bases. The CDR3 extends over 15 amino acids. Per germline, CDR1 LGHDT and CDR2 YNNKEL (reference sequence). V was clipped by 4 bases and J by 3 bases; unmatched bases: 6. CDR3 sequence (DNA): TGTGCCAGCAGCCCCTGGGGACAGGGCGACACTGAAGCTTTCTTT. Protein: CASSPWGQGDTEAFF. The full variable domain, its missing parts supplied by reference TRBV3-1 and TRBJ1-1, is DTAVSQTPKYLVTQMGNDKSIKCEQNLGHDTMYWYKQDSKKFLKIMFSYNNKELIINETVPNRFSPKSPDKAHLNLHINSLELGDSAVYFCASSPWGQGDTEAFFGQGTRLTVV.

The table lists this clonotype with a few counts. The rearrangement uses TRBV5-1 and TRBJ1-1; D unclear. The CDR3 consists of 15 residues. CDR1 and CDR2 from the germline V gene are SGHRS and YFSETQ. With 0 bases removed from V and 2 bases from J, the gap between germline ends came to 11 bases. The CDR3 bases are TGCGCCAGCAGCTTGGTGGGTGATCCTAACACTGAAGCTTTCTTT. As protein: CASSLVGDPNTEAFF.

The gene calls are TRBV4-2 and TRBJ1-2, with D perhaps TRBD1 (6 bases). Germline CDR1 reads LGHNA; CDR2 reads YNFKEQ. The V end was cut by 1 base, the J end by 1 base, with 13 bases between. The CDR3 loop spans 16 amino acids. The CDR3 DNA sequence: TGTGCCAGCAGCCAAGCTCAGGGGAGGAATAACTATGGCTACACCTTC. Its translation is CASSQAQGRNNYGYTF.

The rearrangement uses TRBV5-1 and TRBJ2-7, with 8 bases identical to TRBD2. This CDR3 spans 14 amino acids. Trimming cost V 5 bases and J 3 bases; bases outside gene matches: 7. Germline loops: CDR1 SGHRS, CDR2 YFSETQ. This CDR3 reads CASRITSGIYEQYF. The CDR3, as DNA: TGCGCCAGCAGGATAACTAGCGGAATCTACGAGCAGTACTTC.

V is TRBV11-2 and J is TRBJ2-4, with D possibly TRBD2 on 5 matching bases. CDR3 length: 18 residues. Germline V lookup: CDR1 SGHAT, CDR2 FQNNGV. Trimming removed 5 bases at V and 0 bases at J, with 20 bases between. In nucleotides, the CDR3 is TGTGCCAGCAGCGCGTTACTAGTCCGGGTGAAAGCCAAAAACATTCAGTACTTC. Encoded protein: CASSALLVRVKAKNIQYF.

J is TRBJ2-1 and V is TRBV20-1, with TRBD2 matching over 13 bases. The J call is doubtful: the DNA matches TRBJ2-7 better. CDR1 and CDR2 (germline): DFQATT, SNEGSKA (reference sequence). This CDR3 is built from 19 residues. CDR3 sequence (DNA): TGCAGTGCTGGACGATTCCGGACTAGCGGGAGTAGGATATACAATGAGCAGTACTTC. It translates to CSAGRFRTSGSRIYNEQYF.

This chain links TRBV14 with TRBJ2-3; D may correspond to TRBD1 or TRBD2 (6 bases each). Germline-derived CDR1 and CDR2 are SGHDN and FVKESK. Trimming took off 0 bases at V and 5 bases at J, with 15 bases between the two ends. CDR3 length: 16 amino acids. CDR3 DNA sequence: TGTGCCAGCAGCCAAGATAGGAGGGGGTCCATAGATACGCAGTATTTT. Amino acid sequence: CASSQDRRGSIDTQYF.

The chain recombines TRBV18 with TRBJ2-5; D is possibly TRBD1 (7 bases). The DNA end favors TRBJ2-7, so the J call may be wrong. The CDR3 is 17 residues long. Germline-derived CDR1 and CDR2 are KGHSH and LQKENI. DNA for the CDR3: TGTGCCAGCTCGCACAACCCCCTTAGGACAGGAGGGAGCGAGCAGTACTTC. Translating it yields CASSHNPLRTGGSEQYF.

This chain uses TRBV20-1 with TRBJ2-7, with a tentative D call TRBD2 (6 bases). Deletions cut 3 bases from V and 0 bases from J, with 21 bases between. The germline V gene encodes CDR1 DFQATT and CDR2 SNEGSKA (reference sequence). This CDR3 has 17 residues. The CDR3 coding sequence is TGCAGTGCTAGTTTCATTGGGGACTTTTCATCCTCCTACGAGCAGTACTTC. Residues: CSASFIGDFSSSYEQYF.

To note about this clonotype: One end of the junction fails to match germline, which may point to a read error. The chain couples TRBV20-1 to TRBJ1-2; 12 nucleotides line up with TRBD1. The CDR3 is 16 amino acids. From germline, CDR1 is DFQATT and CDR2 SNEGSKA (reference sequence). CDR3 protein: CGAASPGQGANYGYTF. The CDR3 nucleotides are TGCGGTGCCGCGAGTCCGGGACAGGGGGCCAACTATGGCTACACCTTC.

There are many counts of this clonotype. This rearrangement joins TRBV28 to TRBJ2-3, with TRBD1 as a possible D gene (7 bases). Germline V gives CDR1 MDHEN, CDR2 SYDVKM. The CDR3 is made up of 16 amino acids. V was cut by 5 bases and J by 3 bases, with 18 bases left in between. CDR3: CASSPNRGGRTDTQYF. In nucleotides, the CDR3 is TGTGCCAGCAGTCCGAACAGGGGAGGAAGGACAGATACGCAGTATTTT.

There are a few counts of this clonotype. V gene TRBV5-1 combines with J gene TRBJ2-7, with unresolved D. Trimming left V 2 bases short and J 5 bases short, with 14 bases between. CDR1 SGHRS and CDR2 YFSETQ come from the germline V gene. There are 14 residues in the CDR3. The DNA of the CDR3 is TGCGCCAGCAGCTTACGGAACCTGATCGACGAGCAGTACTTC. It yields the protein CASSLRNLIDEQYF.

In its sample, this clonotype was seen a few times. CDR3 bases: TGCAGCGTTGTTGGCCCTGGGGAGTATGGCTACACCTTC. This gives the protein CSVVGPGEYGYTF. This sequence joins TRBV29-1 and TRBJ1-2; D call uncertain. There are 13 residues in the CDR3. Germline V gene data show CDR1 as SQVTM and CDR2 as ANQGSEA. With 4 bases removed from V and 5 bases from J, the gap between germline ends came to 14 bases.

This chain connects TRBV20-1 to TRBJ1-2; the match to TRBD1 covers 9 bases. The CDR3 is 13 residues long. Germline V gives CDR1 DFQATT, CDR2 SNEGSKA (reference sequence). The junction had 7 bases not matched to a gene; V was cut back by 3 bases and J by 8 bases. The CDR3, as DNA: TGCAGTGCTAGCGGCGGGACAGGGAAAGGCTACACCTTC. It yields the protein CSASGGTGKGYTF.

This clonotype has a handful of counts. V usage is TRBV6-1 and J usage is TRBJ1-3, with D hard to call. CDR3 length: 17 residues. Germline V CDR1 and CDR2: MNHNS, SASEGT. V dropped 4 bases and J dropped 8 bases, with 24 bases sitting between them. CDR3 region: CASSASRRTGRIHTIYF. The CDR3 bases are TGTGCCAGCAGTGCAAGCAGGAGAACCGGACGGATCCACACCATATATTTT.

V is TRBV14 and J is TRBJ2-7; D tentatively fits TRBD1 or TRBD2 (5 bases each). CDR1 is SGHDN, CDR2 FVKESK, per germline. The ends were cut back, 0 bases at V and 1 base at J, with 19 bases in the middle. There are 18 residues in the CDR3. DNA of the CDR3: TGTGCCAGCAGCCAAGAATTGGGGGTGACAGCAAAATCCTACGAGCAGTACTTC. Residues: CASSQELGVTAKSYEQYF.

The V call is TRBV2, the J call TRBJ1-4, with unresolved D. This CDR3 is built from 13 residues. Germline-derived CDR1 and CDR2 are SNHLY and FYNNEI. Trimming removed 6 bases from V and 8 bases from J, with 13 bases in between. In DNA, the CDR3 is TGTGCCAGCAGCCGACCGGAAGGGGAAAAACTGTTTTTT. It encodes CASSRPEGEKLFF.

This clonotype has just a few counts. The chain employs TRBV20-1 and TRBJ1-6; D is ambiguous. This CDR3 has 16 amino acids. Germline V lookup: CDR1 DFQATT, CDR2 SNEGSKA (reference sequence). The V gene lost 0 bases and the J gene lost 1 base, with 10 bases spanning the gap. CDR3 in amino acids: CSARDGRRSYNSPLHF. The CDR3 region has the DNA TGCAGTGCTAGAGATGGCCGTAGGTCCTATAATTCACCCCTCCACTTT.